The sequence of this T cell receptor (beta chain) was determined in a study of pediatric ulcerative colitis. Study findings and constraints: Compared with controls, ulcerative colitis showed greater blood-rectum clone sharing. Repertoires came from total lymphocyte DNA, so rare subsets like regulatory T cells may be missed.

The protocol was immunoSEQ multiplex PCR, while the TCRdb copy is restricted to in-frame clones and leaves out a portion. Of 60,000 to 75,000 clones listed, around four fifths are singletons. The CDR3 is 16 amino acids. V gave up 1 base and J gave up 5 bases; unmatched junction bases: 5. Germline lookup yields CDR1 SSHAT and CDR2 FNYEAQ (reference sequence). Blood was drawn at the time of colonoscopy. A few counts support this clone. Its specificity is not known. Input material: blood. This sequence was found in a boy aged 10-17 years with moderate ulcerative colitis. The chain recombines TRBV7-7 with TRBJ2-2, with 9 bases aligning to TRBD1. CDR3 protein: CASSLGKQGATGELFF. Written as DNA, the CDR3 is TGTGCCAGCAGCTTAGGGAAACAGGGGGCGACCGGGGAGCTGTTTTTT.